These 24 T cell receptor beta chains share one sample of origin, sequenced in a study of prognosis after radiotherapy for stage I lung cancer. With two-round multiplex PCR, TCR beta CDR3 sequences were amplified from genomic DNA. Specific primers for each TRBV and TRBJ gene were what first-round PCR used. Via MiXCR, TCRdb re-called the multiplex PCR reads, giving one row per CDR3 protein. The table has some 34,000 distinct CDR3 sequences, 30% to 35% seen once. The sequences come from PBMCs, collected before or after stereotactic body radiation therapy (not recorded which). These receptors all stem from a donor of 50 years or more with non-small cell lung cancer.

The chain uses TRBV11-2 and TRBJ1-2; TRBD1 agrees at 10 bases. The V gene end was trimmed by 5 bases and the J gene end by 4 bases; junction bases not matched to a gene: 7. The CDR3 runs to 15 residues. Germline V lookup: CDR1 SGHAT, CDR2 FQNNGV. The CDR3 spells CASSAPRDRGYGYTF. The CDR3 nucleotides are TGTGCCAGCAGCGCCCCTCGGGACAGGGGCTATGGCTACACCTTC.

Regarding this clonotype: Possible read error: a much larger clone is one base away. The rearrangement uses TRBV5-1 and TRBJ1-1; 10 nucleotides line up with TRBD1. CDR1 SGHRS and CDR2 YFSETQ come from the germline V gene. The CDR3 has 14 amino acids. J gave up 8 bases and V 5 bases, and 9 bases lay outside the gene matches. The CDR3 loop reads CASRPQTGGREAFF. CDR3 coding DNA: TGCGCCAGCAGACCTCAGACAGGGGGCAGGGAAGCTTTCTTT.

This clonotype was recorded at least ten times. The V gene is TRBV28, the J gene TRBJ2-5; D remains unclear. In germline, CDR1 is MDHEN, CDR2 SYDVKM. The CDR3 is made up of 13 amino acids. V lost 1 base and J 6 bases, leaving 9 bases between the germline ends. CDR3 in DNA: TGTGCCAGCAGTTTATTATTTGTGAAGACCCAGTACTTC. Protein product: CASSLLFVKTQYF.

The chain has TRBV5-1 and TRBJ2-2; D is perhaps TRBD1 or TRBD2 (5 bases each). The CDR3 has 18 residues. Germline-derived CDR1 and CDR2 are SGHRS and YFSETQ. Trimming took off 0 bases at V and 4 bases at J, with 19 bases between the two ends. The DNA of the CDR3 is TGCGCCAGCAGCTTGGCCTTGTGGCAGGGACGGACCACCGGGGAGCTGTTTTTT. It yields the protein CASSLALWQGRTTGELFF.

The chain recombines TRBV6-1 with TRBJ2-1; D may correspond to TRBD1 or TRBD2 (5 bases each). Trimming removed 7 bases from V and 12 bases from J, with 25 bases in between. CDR3 length: 15 residues. Germline CDR1 reads MNHNS; CDR2 reads SASEGT. The CDR3 protein is CASMPAEAVDIWQFF. The CDR3 DNA reads as TGTGCCAGCATGCCCGCTGAAGCGGTGGACATTTGGCAGTTCTTC.

This clonotype was counted many times. This rearrangement joins TRBV24-1 to TRBJ2-1, with TRBD1 identical over 8 bases. V was clipped by 4 bases and J by 4 bases; unmatched bases: 14. There are 18 residues in the CDR3. Germline lookup yields CDR1 KGHDR and CDR2 SFDVKD. The DNA for the CDR3 is TGTGCCACCAGTGACCTCCCGGGACAGGTGGCCGGTTACAATGAGCAGTTCTTC. It yields the protein CATSDLPGQVAGYNEQFF.

This clonotype is medium-sized. The chain has TRBV6-1 and TRBJ1-6; D is uncertain. CDR3 length: 12 residues. The germline V gene has CDR1 MNHNS and CDR2 SASEGT. V lost 1 base and J 10 bases, leaving 5 bases between the germline ends. CDR3 coding DNA: TGTGCCAGCAGTGAAGGAGGCTCACCCCTCCACTTT. Its protein is CASSEGGSPLHF.

There are many counts of this clonotype. V and J are TRBV7-9 and TRBJ2-7; D not resolved. V shed 6 bases and J shed 6 bases, with 21 bases lying between them. Looked up from germline, CDR1 is SEHNR and CDR2 is FQNEAQ (reference sequence). This CDR3 spans 15 amino acids. As DNA, the CDR3 is TGTGCCAGCAGTATCGTCATTAGTCAGTCGGGCGAGCAGTACTTC. Translation gives CASSIVISQSGEQYF.

In its sample, this clonotype was seen many times. This chain joins TRBV20-1 and TRBJ1-5; D remains unclear. V shed 0 bases and J shed 6 bases, with 9 bases lying between them. Germline V gives CDR1 DFQATT, CDR2 SNEGSKA (reference sequence). The CDR3 length is 13 residues. The CDR3 DNA is TGCAGTGCTAGAGATCACCCCAGTCAGCCCCAGCATTTT. Its translation is CSARDHPSQPQHF.

To note about this clonotype: A much larger clone sits a single nucleotide away, making a read error possible. The genes are TRBV2 and TRBJ2-3; D is unclear. This CDR3 is built from 14 residues. Trimming pared 9 bases from V and 5 bases from J, leaving 18 bases between. CDR1 is SNHLY, CDR2 FYNNEI, per germline. The CDR3 sequence: CARRCVDPQDTQYF. CDR3 nucleotide sequence: TGTGCCAGGAGGTGTGTTGACCCCCAAGATACGCAGTATTTT.

This clonotype was observed many times. The genes are TRBV20-1 and TRBJ1-5, with D uncertain. This CDR3 contains 14 residues. Looked up from germline, CDR1 is DFQATT and CDR2 is SNEGSKA (reference sequence). The ends were cut back, 0 bases at V and 10 bases at J, with 16 bases in the middle. The CDR3 region is CSARDGLGISPQHF. CDR3 coding DNA: TGCAGTGCTAGAGATGGCCTGGGAATCAGCCCCCAGCATTTT.

Relative to its sample, this clonotype is medium-sized. This chain joins TRBV27 and TRBJ1-3; the D gene is possibly TRBD1 (5 bases). CDR1 and CDR2 (germline): MNHEY, SMNVEV (reference sequence). This CDR3 region has 16 residues. V was shortened by 6 bases and J by 0 bases, with 15 bases between the two germline ends. CDR3 sequence (DNA): TGTGCCAGCAGGCCTTTGGGACCGGACTCTGGAAACACCATATATTTT. Translated: CASRPLGPDSGNTIYF.

This clonotype appeared a few times. A read error may be the cause here, since a much bigger clone is one base away. The chain joins TRBV3-1 to TRBJ2-3; D is undetermined. The ends were cut back, 4 bases at V and 4 bases at J, with 9 bases in the middle. The CDR3 totals 13 residues. From germline, CDR1 is LGHDT and CDR2 YNNKEL (reference sequence). The CDR3 is CASSLDWSDTQYF. The CDR3 DNA reads TGTGCCAGCAGCCTAGATTGGTCAGATACGCAGTATTTT.

This clonotype was detected ten times or more. V and J are TRBV11-2 and TRBJ2-7; no firm D call. The CDR3 has 13 amino acids. V was trimmed by 5 bases and J by 2 bases, leaving 10 bases between them. The germline V gene has CDR1 SGHAT and CDR2 FQNNGV. The CDR3 protein is CASSPWAAYEQYF. The DNA for the CDR3 is TGTGCCAGCAGCCCGTGGGCAGCCTACGAGCAGTACTTC.

There are a few counts of this clonotype. The CDR3 DNA follows: TGCGCCAGCAGCCTGGGCCGAGGGGCTGAAGCTTTCTTT. Protein: CASSLGRGAEAFF. The chain has TRBV5-1 and TRBJ1-1, with D tentatively TRBD1 (5 bases). Trimming left V 4 bases short and J 6 bases short, with 13 bases between. CDR3 size: 13 residues. The germline V gene has CDR1 SGHRS and CDR2 YFSETQ. Based on the CDR3 plus reference TRBV5-1 and TRBJ1-1, the full variable domain is KAGVTQTPRYLIKTRGQQVTLSCSPISGHRSVSWYQQTPGQGLQFLFEYFSETQRNKGNFPGRFSGRQFSNSRSEMNVSTLELGDSALYLCASSLGRGAEAFFGQGTRLTVV.

This clonotype occurred many times. The genes are TRBV28 and TRBJ2-7; D is uncertain. Trimming removed 2 bases at V and 2 bases at J, with 10 bases between. The CDR3 has 14 residues. CDR1 and CDR2 from the germline V gene are MDHEN and SYDVKM. The CDR3 DNA reads TGTGCCAGCAGTTTAGTCGGCACTGCCTACGAGCAGTACTTC. Its protein is CASSLVGTAYEQYF.

This chain links TRBV2 with TRBJ2-3; D call uncertain. Germline V CDR1 and CDR2: SNHLY, FYNNEI. Trimming took off 5 bases at V and 5 bases at J, with 8 bases between the two ends. This CDR3 is built from 12 residues. The CDR3 nucleotides are TGTGCCAGCAGTTCGGTCATAGATACGCAGTATTTT. The encoded protein is CASSSVIDTQYF.

This clonotype was detected many times. The junction and the germline gene differ at one end; a read error may be behind it. The genes are TRBV30 and TRBJ1-4, with D maybe TRBD1 (5 bases). CDR3 length: 13 amino acids. CDR1 is GTSNPN and CDR2 is SVGIG in the germline V gene (reference sequence). The chain's CDR3 is CAWAQASNEKLFF. DNA of the CDR3: TGTGCCTGGGCACAGGCCTCTAACGAAAAACTGTTTTTT.

This clonotype was found a few times. A much larger clone differs by one base, so this may be a read error. The gene calls are TRBV7-3 and TRBJ1-3; D gene ambiguous. This CDR3 is 16 amino acids long. Germline CDR1 SGHTA, CDR2 FQGTGA. The ends were cut back, 7 bases at V and 5 bases at J, with 21 bases in the middle. Written as DNA, the CDR3 is TGTGCCAGCACCCTAAAGGGTGGATCAGCTAGAAACACCATATATTTT. This gives the protein CASTLKGGSARNTIYF.

This clonotype showed up many times. The chain uses TRBV6-1 and TRBJ1-2; TRBD1 aligns across 8 bases. The CDR3 is made up of 15 amino acids. The junction had 16 bases not matched to a gene; V was cut back by 5 bases and J by 11 bases. CDR1 and CDR2 from the germline V gene are MNHNS and SASEGT. Here the CDR3 DNA reads TGTGCCAGCAGTCCAAGGACAGGGAAACTAGGGAGGTACACCTTC. This encodes CASSPRTGKLGRYTF.

Regarding this clonotype: A much larger clone lies one base from this, so it may be a read error. V gene TRBV4-2 combines with J gene TRBJ1-1; the D gene is possibly TRBD1 (5 bases). Trimming left V 4 bases short and J 12 bases short, with 21 bases between. Germline assignment: CDR1 LGHNA and CDR2 YNFKEQ. The CDR3 extends over 14 amino acids. The CDR3 DNA sequence: TGTGCCAGCAGCCTCCTGGGTGCGGGGCGAAAAACTTTCTTT. It yields the protein CASSLLGAGRKTFF.

This clonotype was seen more than once but under ten times. This may stem from a read error, because a much larger clone lies one nucleotide away. V and J are TRBV18 and TRBJ1-4, with D uncertain. V was shortened by 1 base and J by 6 bases, with 9 bases between the two germline ends. Germline CDR1 is KGHSH and CDR2 is LQKENI. The CDR3 totals 14 residues. In nucleotides, the CDR3 is TGTGCCAGCTCACCACGGGCGGGATATGAAAAACTGTTTTTT. Protein product: CASSPRAGYEKLFF. The full variable domain, with the rest looked up from reference TRBV18 and TRBJ1-4, is NAGVMQNPRHLVRRRGQEARLRCSPMKGHSHVYWYRQLPEEGLKFMVYLQKENIIDESGMPKERFSAEFPKEGPSILRIQQVVRGDSAAYFCASSPRAGYEKLFFGSGTQLSVL.

On this clonotype itself: Possible read error: a much larger clone is one base away. The CDR3 here is CASSLIGGDIRGTQYF. CDR3 nucleotide sequence: TGTGCCAGCAGCTTAATCGGAGGAGATATTAGAGGGACCCAGTACTTC. This rearrangement joins TRBV7-3 to TRBJ2-5; weak D call: TRBD2 (5 bases). Trimming removed 1 base from V and 7 bases from J, with 19 bases in between. CDR3 length equals 16 residues. Per the germline V gene, CDR1 is SGHTA and CDR2 is FQGTGA.

This clonotype was seen more than once but under ten times. The conserved final phenylalanine or tryptophan is absent from the CDR3, which likely points to a read error. No DNA is shown, since the ends of the CDR3 on it are uncertain; the CDR3 is the one TCRdb lists. V gene TRBV5-6 combines with J gene TRBJ2-7; the table names TRBD1, a call not compared with the DNA. The germline gives CDR1 SGHDT, CDR2 YYEEEE. The CDR3 extends over 14 residues, inclusive of both ends. CDR3 amino acids: CASSLGRPPYEQHL.